The 20 T cell receptor beta chains below come from one sample, sequenced in a study of T cell responses to AZD1222 COVID-19 vaccine. Profiling relied on immunoSEQ multiplex PCR, and the TCRdb table lists in-frame clones only, not all of them. The data hold about 79,000 clones, with about 88% observed a single time. Source: peripheral blood, taken 28 days after the second AZD1222 dose. The receptors stem from an adult who received the AZD1222 COVID-19 vaccine.

The V call is TRBV18, the J call TRBJ1-4; D not certain. CDR3 length equals 13 residues. The V end lost 1 base, the J end lost 5 bases, and 5 bases lay between the germline ends. The germline V gene has CDR1 KGHSH and CDR2 LQKENI. The DNA of the CDR3 is TGTGCCAGCTCACCACAGCAGAATGAAAAACTGTTTTTT. Its protein product is CASSPQQNEKLFF.

This rearrangement joins TRBV18 to TRBJ2-2; 12 bases agree with TRBD2. V lost 6 bases, J lost 0 bases, and 2 bases stayed unmatched. Germline-derived CDR1 and CDR2 are KGHSH and LQKENI. This CDR3 comprises 16 residues. CDR3 sequence reads: CASSLAGGANTGELFF. The CDR3 nucleotides read TGTGCCAGCTCCCTAGCGGGAGGGGCGAACACCGGGGAGCTGTTTTTT.

The V gene is TRBV19, the J gene TRBJ1-2; 7 nucleotides line up with TRBD1. The germline gives CDR1 LNHDA, CDR2 SQIVND (reference sequence). The CDR3 consists of 16 residues. Unmatched junction bases numbered 13, after V lost 5 bases and J lost 4 bases. The CDR3 sequence: CASSGGTALLGYGYTF. CDR3 bases: TGTGCCAGTAGTGGCGGGACAGCGCTTTTGGGCTATGGCTACACCTTC.

In DNA, the CDR3 is TGTGCCAGCAGTTTTACAGGGGGCGGAACTAACTATGGCTACACCTTC. Its translation is CASSFTGGGTNYGYTF. V and J are TRBV6-6 and TRBJ1-2; 9 bases match TRBD1. With V trimmed by 4 bases and J by 0 bases, 6 bases remained unmatched. Per the germline V gene, CDR1 is MNHNY and CDR2 is SVGAGI (reference sequence). The CDR3 covers 16 residues.

Here the CDR3 DNA reads TGTGCCAGCAGCCCCCAGGGGCAGAGTCAGCCCCAGCATTTT. It translates to CASSPQGQSQPQHF. V is TRBV2 and J is TRBJ1-5; D might be TRBD1 (6 bases). Germline V gene sequence: CDR1 SNHLY, CDR2 FYNNEI. V gave up 6 bases and J gave up 6 bases, with 15 bases separating them. This CDR3 comprises 14 residues.

The V call is TRBV19, the J call TRBJ2-3; D perhaps matches TRBD2 (6 bases). CDR1 LNHDA and CDR2 SQIVND come from the germline V gene (reference sequence). The CDR3 consists of 16 residues. Trimming stripped 2 bases from V and 0 bases from J, with 12 bases between. CDR3 amino acids: CASSITGRESTDTQYF. Here the CDR3 DNA reads TGTGCCAGTAGTATAACCGGACGGGAGAGCACAGATACGCAGTATTTT.

The V gene is TRBV5-6, the J gene TRBJ1-1, with no clear D. V was trimmed by 4 bases and J by 1 base, leaving 14 bases between them. The CDR3 is 15 amino acids. The germline CDR1 and CDR2 sequences are SGHDT and YYEEEE. The CDR3 DNA reads TGTGCCAGCAGCCGCCTGGAGCTTGGGAACACTGAAGCTTTCTTT. Its protein is CASSRLELGNTEAFF.

The V and J genes are TRBV4-2 and TRBJ2-7, with D perhaps being TRBD1 or TRBD2 (5 bases each). V lost 1 base to trimming and J lost 3 bases, with 13 bases between them. CDR1 LGHNA and CDR2 YNFKEQ come from the germline V gene. The CDR3 extends over 15 amino acids. CDR3 residues: CASSQALGPLYEQYF. The CDR3 DNA sequence: TGTGCCAGCAGCCAAGCCCTGGGACCACTCTACGAGCAGTACTTC.

The chain uses TRBV6-4 and TRBJ1-5; D remains ambiguous. CDR1 MRHNA and CDR2 SNTAGT come from the germline V gene. The CDR3 is 14 residues long. V lost 2 bases to trimming and J lost 5 bases, with 10 bases between them. CDR3: CASSDVAGDQPQHF. The CDR3 DNA sequence: TGTGCCAGCAGTGACGTGGCCGGGGATCAGCCCCAGCATTTT.

This clone was picked up one time. In DNA form, the CDR3 reads TGTGCCAGCAGCTTGGAGGGGACGGACTATAATTCACCCCTCCACTTT. Amino acids: CASSLEGTDYNSPLHF. The V and J genes are TRBV5-8 and TRBJ1-6; possibly TRBD1 for D (5 bases). The CDR3 loop spans 16 amino acids. With 0 bases removed from V and 3 bases from J, the gap between germline ends came to 10 bases. Germline CDR1 and CDR2: SGHTS and YDEGEE. The full variable domain, with the rest looked up from reference TRBV5-8 and TRBJ1-6, is EAGVTQSPTHLIKTRGQQATLRCSPISGHTSVYWYQQALGLGLQFLLWYDEGEERNRGNFPPRFSGRQFPNYSSELNVNALELEDSALYLCASSLEGTDYNSPLHFGNGTRLTVT.

The chain combines TRBV5-4 with TRBJ1-1; 7 nucleotides agree with TRBD1. With 4 bases clipped from V and 5 bases from J, the junction kept 11 bases outside the gene matches. This CDR3 is built from 15 residues. The germline CDR1 and CDR2 sequences are SGHNT and YYREEE (reference sequence). CDR3 coding DNA: TGTGCCAGCAGCCCAACCTACGACAGGGATACTGAAGCTTTCTTT. Protein sequence: CASSPTYDRDTEAFF.

The gene calls are TRBV19 and TRBJ1-1; tentative D call: TRBD1 (5 bases). This CDR3 contains 17 residues. The germline gives CDR1 LNHDA, CDR2 SQIVND (reference sequence). Trimming removed 4 bases from V and 5 bases from J, with 23 bases in between. The CDR3 is CASSTLSPTGGTTEAFF. The CDR3 DNA reads as TGTGCCAGTAGTACCCTCTCTCCTACAGGAGGAACAACTGAAGCTTTCTTT.

The V call is TRBV9, the J call TRBJ2-7; D ambiguous. The CDR3 runs 15 residues. The V gene lost 1 base and the J gene lost 0 bases, with 11 bases spanning the gap. From germline, CDR1 is SGDLS and CDR2 YYNGEE. The DNA for the CDR3 is TGTGCCAGCAGCGTAAAGGGTCTGAGCTCCTACGAGCAGTACTTC. It codes for CASSVKGLSSYEQYF.

The chain links TRBV19 to TRBJ1-2; D might be TRBD1 (6 bases). V was pared by 7 bases and J by 10 bases, with 16 bases between. This CDR3 contains 12 residues. The germline V gene encodes CDR1 LNHDA and CDR2 SQIVND (reference sequence). The DNA for the CDR3 is TGTGCCAGTACAGGACAGAGAAGGACCTACACCTTC. It translates to CASTGQRRTYTF.

This clone was counted once. The CDR3 sequence: CASSKGPAGSRLSAEAFF. The DNA for the CDR3 is TGTGCCAGCAGCAAAGGCCCTGCAGGAAGCCGCTTGTCAGCTGAAGCTTTCTTT. The genes are TRBV21-1 and TRBJ1-1; TRBD1 is the table's D call, not checked against the DNA. TRBV21-1 is given as a pseudogene. The CDR3 sequence is 18 residues long.

The chain is built from TRBV4-1 and TRBJ1-5; D uncertain. Trimming stripped 1 base from V and 3 bases from J, with 13 bases between. The CDR3 sequence is 16 residues long. The germline gives CDR1 MGHRA, CDR2 YSYEKL. The CDR3: CASSQALTGVNQPQHF. In nucleotides, the CDR3 is TGCGCCAGCAGCCAAGCGCTCACTGGGGTCAATCAGCCCCAGCATTTT.

This sequence joins TRBV7-7 and TRBJ2-5; the D gene could be TRBD1 or TRBD2 (6 bases each). Germline V lookup: CDR1 SSHAT, CDR2 FNYEAQ (reference sequence). Trimming pared 6 bases from V and 7 bases from J, leaving 18 bases between. CDR3 length: 14 amino acids. As DNA, the CDR3 is TGTGCCAGCAGTCAAACGGGGGCAGAAGGGACCCAGTACTTC. This encodes CASSQTGAEGTQYF.

This chain uses TRBV10-3 with TRBJ2-7; 9 nucleotides match TRBD1. The CDR3 has 15 amino acids. The ends lost 7 bases at V and 1 base at J; junction bases unmatched: 8. Per germline, CDR1 ENHRY and CDR2 SYGVKD. CDR3 DNA sequence: TGTGCCATCACTCAAGAGACAGGGGGATCCTACGAGCAGTACTTC. This translates into CAITQETGGSYEQYF.

The rearrangement links TRBV3-1 (or the pseudogene TRBV3-2) to TRBJ1-5; 7 bases map to TRBD1. From germline, CDR1 is LGHDT and CDR2 YNNKEL (reference sequence). The CDR3 contains 14 residues. Unmatched junction bases numbered 10, after V lost 4 bases and J lost 10 bases. The CDR3 loop reads CASSPGTARPPQHF. CDR3 nucleotides: TGTGCCAGCAGCCCCGGGACAGCAAGGCCCCCCCAGCATTTT.

The chain employs TRBV29-1 and TRBJ2-5; TRBD2 aligns across 10 bases. The CDR3 spans 13 residues. Germline lookup yields CDR1 SQVTM and CDR2 ANQGSEA. With V trimmed by 3 bases and J by 5 bases, 3 bases remained unmatched. CDR3 residues: CSVDIAGGETQYF. CDR3 bases: TGCAGCGTTGATATAGCGGGAGGCGAGACCCAGTACTTC.